Following are 21 T cell receptor beta chains from one sample sequenced in a study of blood T cells in healthy people across ages. A sample-barcoded 5' primer and a J-beta primer mix were used in a second PCR of roughly 6 to 11 cycles. Via MiXCR, TCRdb re-called the 5' RACE reads, giving one row per CDR3 protein. The profile shows more than 650,000 distinct CDR3 sequences, roughly 20% of them singletons. Sequencing used blood. Every receptor here comes from a man aged 70 or older in good health.

This clonotype was picked up a small number of times. As DNA, the CDR3 is TGTGCCAGCAGCTTAGGGGTGTCGACCAATGAAGCTTTCTTT. It yields the protein CASSLGVSTNEAFF. The gene calls are TRBV11-2 and TRBJ1-1; unclear D gene. In germline, CDR1 is SGHAT, CDR2 FQNNGV. The CDR3 is 14 amino acids. The V end lost 1 base, the J end lost 7 bases, and 13 bases lay between the germline ends. The complete variable domain, with remaining parts taken from reference TRBV11-2 and TRBJ1-1, reads EAGVAQSPRYKIIEKRQSVAFWCNPISGHATLYWYQQILGQGPKLLIQFQNNGVVDDSQLPKDRFSAERLKGVDSTLKIQPAKLEDSAVYLCASSLGVSTNEAFFGQGTRLTVV.

The rearrangement links TRBV29-1 to TRBJ2-1; 7 bases match TRBD2. The germline gives CDR1 SQVTM, CDR2 ANQGSEA. This CDR3 region has 13 residues. V trimming: 6 bases; J trimming: 2 bases; junction bases outside the gene matches: 4. Here the CDR3 DNA reads TGCAGCGTGGGAGGGCGGGCCTACAATGAGCAGTTCTTC. Translation: CSVGGRAYNEQFF.

This rearrangement joins TRBV11-2 to TRBJ1-4; D is unresolved. This CDR3 contains 14 residues. Germline-derived CDR1 and CDR2 are SGHAT and FQNNGV. The V gene lost 2 bases and the J gene lost 3 bases, with 7 bases spanning the gap. For the CDR3, the DNA is TGTGCCAGCAGCTTAACAGAACCTAATGAAAAACTGTTTTTT. This sequence encodes CASSLTEPNEKLFF.

The chain joins TRBV12-3 or TRBV12-4 to TRBJ2-3, with 8 positions matching TRBD2. The CDR3 runs to 16 residues. V dropped 6 bases and J dropped 4; count of bases not matched to a gene: 12. The CDR3 sequence is CASRLSGDSRADTQYF. The CDR3 DNA follows: TGTGCCAGCAGACTTAGCGGGGACTCAAGGGCAGATACGCAGTATTTT.

The chain carries TRBV20-1 and TRBJ2-7; TRBD2 aligns across 9 bases. CDR1 and CDR2 from the germline V gene are DFQATT and SNEGSKA (reference sequence). The CDR3 contains 15 residues. The trim removed 0 bases at V and 3 bases at J, leaving 6 bases unmatched. This CDR3 is CSARDGLARGYEQYV. The CDR3 DNA is TGCAGTGCTAGAGACGGACTAGCGCGGGGCTACGAGCAGTACGTC.

The rearrangement uses TRBV20-1 and TRBJ2-7; 7 bases agree with TRBD2. The CDR3 covers 14 residues. CDR1 is DFQATT, CDR2 SNEGSKA, per germline (reference sequence). Trimming cost V 1 base and J 4 bases; bases outside gene matches: 7. CDR3: CSARGERGTYEQYF. The CDR3, as DNA: TGCAGTGCTAGAGGCGAGCGGGGAACTTACGAGCAGTACTTC.

This clonotype occurred many times. J is TRBJ1-2 and V is TRBV12-3 or TRBV12-4; 7 bases agree with TRBD1. CDR3 length equals 13 residues. V gave up 8 bases and J gave up 7 bases; unmatched junction bases: 10. The CDR3: CASGVRGTSGYTF. The CDR3 DNA reads TGTGCCAGCGGGGTCAGGGGGACATCTGGCTACACCTTC.

V usage is TRBV12-3 or TRBV12-4 and J usage is TRBJ2-7, with 14 bases lining up with TRBD2. CDR3 length equals 17 residues. Trimming at V came to 7 bases and at J to 4 bases, leaving 12 bases not matched to a gene. DNA for the CDR3: TGTGCCAGCACCCTACTTACCGGACTAGCGGGGGGATACGAGCAGTACTTC. It is translated as CASTLLTGLAGGYEQYF.

This clonotype occurred many times. The chain combines TRBV27 with TRBJ2-1; 7 bases line up with TRBD2. Per the germline V gene, CDR1 is MNHEY and CDR2 is SMNVEV (reference sequence). The CDR3 extends over 14 amino acids. V lost 3 bases to trimming and J lost 4 bases; unmatched junction nucleotides: 3. The CDR3 here is CASSFGGGYNEQFF. CDR3 coding DNA: TGTGCCAGCAGTTTTGGCGGGGGTTACAATGAGCAGTTCTTC.

This clonotype appeared a few times. The chain couples TRBV6-2 or TRBV6-3 to TRBJ2-7; 8 bases fit TRBD2. The CDR3 has 14 residues. Germline CDR1 is MNHEY and CDR2 is SVGEGT. V trimming: 6 bases; J trimming: 7 bases; junction bases outside the gene matches: 11. As DNA, the CDR3 is TGTGCCAGCAGCCCGGGAGGGATCCTAGTTGAGCAGTACGTC. This translates into CASSPGGILVEQYV.

V and J are TRBV7-2 and TRBJ2-1; 10 nucleotides align to TRBD2. CDR3 length: 14 amino acids. The V segment lost 6 bases and the J segment 12 bases; nucleotides outside the gene matches: 11. From germline, CDR1 is SGHTA and CDR2 FQGNSA. CDR3 sequence (DNA): TGTGCCAGCAGTCAAGGACTAGCGGTGACGGGGCAGTTCTTC. Translating it yields CASSQGLAVTGQFF.

The chain couples TRBV5-1 to TRBJ1-2; TRBD1 is a possible D gene (6 bases). CDR3 length: 15 amino acids. Trimming took 4 bases from V and 0 from J, leaving 13 bases between them. The germline V gene has CDR1 SGHRS and CDR2 YFSETQ. This CDR3 reads CASSLSQGTNYGYTF. CDR3 nucleotide sequence: TGCGCCAGCAGCCTTTCCCAGGGGACTAACTATGGCTACACCTTC. Full variable domain (missing parts from reference TRBV5-1 and TRBJ1-2): KAGVTQTPRYLIKTRGQQVTLSCSPISGHRSVSWYQQTPGQGLQFLFEYFSETQRNKGNFPGRFSGRQFSNSRSEMNVSTLELGDSALYLCASSLSQGTNYGYTFGSGTRLTVV.

The CDR3 DNA follows: TGTGCCAGCAGCGCCACCGGCGCCCAAAAAAACATTCAGTACTTC. It translates to CASSATGAQKNIQYF. The chain couples TRBV9 to TRBJ2-4; the D is unclear. CDR3 length equals 15 residues. The V end lost 3 bases, the J end lost 4 bases, and 14 bases lay between the germline ends. Looked up from germline, CDR1 is SGDLS and CDR2 is YYNGEE.

The chain employs TRBV12-3 or TRBV12-4 and TRBJ2-5; TRBD2 matches at 12 bases. Germline trimming cut 4 bases from V and 4 bases from J; bases unmatched to any gene: 10. The CDR3 runs 17 residues. CDR3 loop: CASSSRLAGVSAETQYF. The DNA of the CDR3 is TGTGCCAGCAGTTCCCGACTAGCGGGAGTATCGGCAGAGACCCAGTACTTC.

This clonotype was observed a few times. This sequence joins TRBV6-5 and TRBJ2-1, with TRBD1 matching over 12 bases. CDR1 and CDR2 (germline): MNHEY, SVGAGI. V lost 5 bases, J lost 9 bases, and 5 bases stayed unmatched. The CDR3 has 14 amino acids. The CDR3 reads CASSRDRGQGEQFF. The CDR3 DNA sequence: TGTGCCAGCAGTAGGGACAGGGGGCAGGGTGAGCAGTTCTTC.

This clonotype has only a few counts. V gene TRBV6-6 combines with J gene TRBJ2-5; no definite D call. This CDR3 has 12 amino acids. Between the trimmed V and J ends, which lost 3 bases and 3 bases, there was a span of 5 bases. CDR1 is MNHNY, CDR2 SVGAGI, per germline (reference sequence). The CDR3 reads CASSYQKETQYF. The CDR3 DNA follows: TGTGCCAGCAGTTATCAGAAAGAGACCCAGTACTTC.

V and J are TRBV18 and TRBJ2-5; perhaps TRBD2 as D (6 bases). Trimming pared 2 bases from V and 5 bases from J, leaving 15 bases between. Germline V CDR1 and CDR2: KGHSH, LQKENI. The CDR3 spans 15 residues. The CDR3 is CASSPVFAGRETQYF. CDR3 bases: TGTGCCAGCTCACCAGTCTTTGCAGGGAGGGAGACCCAGTACTTC.

A remark on this clonotype: Sequence at one end of the junction differs from germline and may be a read error. The chain has TRBV18 and TRBJ2-5, with D hard to call. The CDR3 runs to 12 residues. From germline, CDR1 is KGHSH and CDR2 LQKENI. CDR3 amino acids: CASSPGEETRYF. CDR3 sequence (DNA): TGTGCCAGCTCACCAGGGGAAGAGACCCGGTACTTC. Supplemented by reference TRBV18 and TRBJ2-5, the full variable domain reads NAGVMQNPRHLVRRRGQEARLRCSPMKGHSHVYWYRQLPEEGLKFMVYLQKENIIDESGMPKERFSAEFPKEGPSILRIQQVVRGDSAAYFCASSPGEETRYFGPGTRLLVL.

The rearrangement joins TRBV5-5 to TRBJ1-5; D might be TRBD1 (6 bases). This CDR3 has 15 amino acids. V shed 4 bases and J shed 3 bases, with 14 bases lying between them. Germline V lookup: CDR1 SGHKS, CDR2 YYEKEE (reference sequence). The CDR3 region has the DNA TGTGCCAGCAGCCTGGGGGGACAAAACAATCAGCCCCAGCATTTT. Translation gives CASSLGGQNNQPQHF.

This clonotype was picked up a small number of times. V usage is TRBV24-1 and J usage is TRBJ2-2; 10 bases line up with TRBD2. Germline CDR1 reads KGHDR; CDR2 reads SFDVKD. CDR3 size: 14 residues. V lost 3 bases and J lost 6; bases outside the gene matches: 0. CDR3 nucleotide sequence: TGTGCCACCAGTGATCTAGCGGGAGCCGGGGAGCTGTTTTTT. As protein: CATSDLAGAGELFF.

V is TRBV12-3 or TRBV12-4 and J is TRBJ1-2, with TRBD1 as a possible D gene (6 bases). This CDR3 spans 15 amino acids. The V end lost 3 bases, the J end lost 6 bases, and 17 bases lay between the germline ends. CDR3 sequence: CASSLEYRALNGYTF. The DNA of the CDR3 is TGTGCCAGCAGTTTGGAGTACAGGGCCCTGAATGGCTACACCTTC.